This TCR beta chain was documented in a study of molecular identifiers for immune sequencing clone quantification. By proportion, this clonotype is medium-sized. TCRdb reprocessed the PCR reads with MiXCR, giving one entry per CDR3 protein. The sample holds thousands of distinct CDR3 sequences; roughly 15% are singletons and the top ten take about 2.5%. The CD8+CD4-CCR7+CD45RA+ phenotype defined the sorted naive CD8 T cells. Germline V gene data show CDR1 as ENHRY and CDR2 as SYGVKD. The CDR3 is made up of 15 amino acids. Trimming removed 3 bases at V and 0 bases at J, with 12 bases between. The TCR was taken from a human donor in good health. Some libraries in this study had Jurkat cell RNA spiked in. The chain joins TRBV10-3 to TRBJ2-7, with D tentatively TRBD1 or TRBD2 (5 bases each). The sample consisted of naive CD8+ T cells from blood, with Jurkat cell RNA spiked in. Subset of the sample: FACS-sorted CD8+CD4-CCR7+CD45RA+ naive T cells. The CDR3 DNA reads as TGTGCCATCAGTGATGGGACGGGGAGCTCCTACGAGCAGTACTTC. This translates into CAISDGTGSSYEQYF.